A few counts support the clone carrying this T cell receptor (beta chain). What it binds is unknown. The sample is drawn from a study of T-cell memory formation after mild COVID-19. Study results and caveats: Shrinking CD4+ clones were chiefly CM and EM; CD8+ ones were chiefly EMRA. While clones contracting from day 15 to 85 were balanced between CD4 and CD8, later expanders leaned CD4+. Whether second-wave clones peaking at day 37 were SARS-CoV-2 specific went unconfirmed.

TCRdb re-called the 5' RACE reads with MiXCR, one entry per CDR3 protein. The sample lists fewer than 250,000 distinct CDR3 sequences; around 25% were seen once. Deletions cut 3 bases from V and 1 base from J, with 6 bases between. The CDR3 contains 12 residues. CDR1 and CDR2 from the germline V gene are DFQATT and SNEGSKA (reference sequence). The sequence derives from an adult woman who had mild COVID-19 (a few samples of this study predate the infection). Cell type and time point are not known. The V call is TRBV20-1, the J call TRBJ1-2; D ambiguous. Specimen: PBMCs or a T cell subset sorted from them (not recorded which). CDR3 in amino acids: CSARAINYGYTF. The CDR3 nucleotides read TGCAGTGCTAGGGCCATTAACTATGGCTACACCTTC.